The 18 T cell receptor beta chains below were found in one sample sequenced in a study of T cells in tuberculosis. Method: immunoSEQ multiplex PCR; TCRdb's copy keeps in-frame clones and lacks some. Here the sample spans fewer than 35,000 clones, roughly 95% being singletons. Material for sequencing was PBMCs. These receptors all stem from a donor between 10 and 35 years old with latent tuberculosis or without tuberculosis infection.

V is TRBV9 and J is TRBJ2-1; 9 bases are a match to TRBD2. The germline CDR1 and CDR2 sequences are SGDLS and YYNGEE. This CDR3 is built from 16 residues. The ends lost 0 bases at V and 3 bases at J; junction bases unmatched: 4. The CDR3 nucleotides read TGTGCCAGCAGCGTAGATCTAGCGGGGAACTACAATGAGCAGTTCTTC. It codes for CASSVDLAGNYNEQFF.

V gene TRBV5-1 combines with J gene TRBJ2-2; 10 nucleotides line up with TRBD1. V was clipped by 1 base and J by 5 bases; unmatched bases: 8. CDR1 SGHRS and CDR2 YFSETQ come from the germline V gene. The CDR3 contains 17 residues. For the CDR3, the DNA is TGCGCCAGCAGCTTGAATGACAGGGGGCGCCGGACCGGGGAGCTGTTTTTT. Its translation: CASSLNDRGRRTGELFF.

The chain combines TRBV7-2 with TRBJ2-1, with TRBD1 matching 9 bases. The CDR3 sequence is 16 residues long. In germline, CDR1 is SGHTA, CDR2 FQGNSA. Unmatched junction bases numbered 7, after V lost 5 bases and J lost 2 bases. The DNA of the CDR3 is TGTGCCAGCAGCCTCCCCGGGACAGGGACCTACAATGAGCAGTTCTTC. Amino acids: CASSLPGTGTYNEQFF.

The gene calls are TRBV10-3 and TRBJ1-4; the D gene is possibly TRBD1 (5 bases). Germline V CDR1 and CDR2: ENHRY, SYGVKD. This CDR3 is 15 amino acids long. Deletions cut 6 bases from V and 4 bases from J, with 15 bases between. CDR3 nucleotides: TGTGCCATCAGCCCCGGGACGGACTATAATGAAAAACTGTTTTTT. It encodes CAISPGTDYNEKLFF.

The chain is built from TRBV11-2 and TRBJ1-2; TRBD1 might be the D (5 bases). Trimming removed 0 bases from V and 4 bases from J, with 9 bases in between. Germline V gene lookup returns CDR1 SGHAT and CDR2 FQNNGV. The CDR3 is made up of 14 amino acids. DNA of the CDR3: TGTGCCAGCAGCTTAGAGGGGAGGGGCTATGGCTACACCTTC. This gives the protein CASSLEGRGYGYTF.

CDR3 coding DNA: TGTGCCAGCAGGGGGGCGCGCGGCTACACCTTC. It is translated as CASRGARGYTF. The chain links TRBV6-4 to TRBJ1-2; tentative D call: TRBD1 (6 bases). The CDR3 sequence is 11 residues long. Germline CDR1 reads MRHNA; CDR2 reads SNTAGT. The V end lost 6 bases, the J end lost 8 bases, and 10 bases lay between the germline ends.

The chain joins TRBV27 to TRBJ1-2; weak D call: TRBD1 (6 bases). The CDR3 has 14 amino acids. Trimming took 4 bases from V and 4 from J, leaving 13 bases between them. Looked up from germline, CDR1 is MNHEY and CDR2 is SMNVEV (reference sequence). The CDR3 loop reads CASSSGAGAYGYTF. The DNA of the CDR3 is TGTGCCAGCAGTTCAGGGGCTGGGGCCTATGGCTACACCTTC.

V usage is TRBV11-2 and J usage is TRBJ1-5; tentatively, D is TRBD1 (6 bases). Trimming pared 5 bases from V and 7 bases from J, leaving 15 bases between. Germline V gene lookup returns CDR1 SGHAT and CDR2 FQNNGV. The CDR3 totals 14 residues. In DNA, the CDR3 is TGTGCCAGCAGCCGTGGGGGGGCGAGGCAGCCCCAGCATTTT. Translating gives CASSRGGARQPQHF.

This clone was seen once. The chain joins TRBV5-4 to TRBJ1-2; weak D call: TRBD1 (5 bases). The ends were cut back, 3 bases at V and 1 base at J, with 16 bases in the middle. The germline V gene encodes CDR1 SGHNT and CDR2 YYREEE (reference sequence). The CDR3 spans 16 residues. CDR3 loop: CASSSPGGGFNYGYTF. DNA for the CDR3: TGTGCCAGCAGCTCCCCCGGGGGGGGGTTTAACTATGGCTACACCTTC.

This chain connects TRBV4-1 to TRBJ1-2; TRBD1 matches at 7 bases. With 1 base clipped from V and 7 bases from J, the junction kept 12 bases outside the gene matches. The CDR3 is made up of 16 amino acids. Germline CDR1 MGHRA, CDR2 YSYEKL. The CDR3 bases are TGCGCCAGCAGCCAAGGAGACAGGGACCTCTTCAGTGGCTACACCTTC. Amino acids: CASSQGDRDLFSGYTF.

This CDR3 is CASDEKEAGVHEQYF. In nucleotides, the CDR3 is TGCGCCAGCGACGAAAAAGAGGCGGGAGTGCACGAGCAGTACTTC. The chain joins TRBV10-2 to TRBJ2-7; 7 bases agree with TRBD2. The CDR3 extends over 15 amino acids. The junction had 15 bases not matched to a gene; V was cut back by 8 bases and J by 5 bases. The germline gives CDR1 WSHSY, CDR2 SAAADI.

V usage is TRBV29-1 and J usage is TRBJ1-1; TRBD1 might be the D (6 bases). V lost 0 bases, J lost 11 bases, and 16 bases lay in between. The CDR3 covers 13 residues. Germline CDR1 and CDR2: SQVTM and ANQGSEA. CDR3 sequence (DNA): TGCAGCGTTGAAGATCGGAACAGGGCGACGGCTTTCTTT. Translation: CSVEDRNRATAFF. The full variable domain, rest sourced from reference TRBV29-1 and TRBJ1-1, is SAVISQKPSRDICQRGTSLTIQCQVDSQVTMMFWYRQQPGQSLTLIATANQGSEATYESGFVIDKFPISRPNLTFSTLTVSNMSPEDSSIYLCSVEDRNRATAFFGQGTRLTVV.

This chain joins TRBV7-2 and TRBJ1-2; D might be TRBD1 (6 bases). V was cut by 5 bases and J by 8 bases, with 18 bases left in between. This CDR3 has 14 residues. Germline V gene lookup returns CDR1 SGHTA and CDR2 FQGNSA. The CDR3 DNA is TGTGCCAGCAGCACAAGCTCCGGGACAATCGGCTACACCTTC. Its protein product is CASSTSSGTIGYTF.

This clone appeared once. The rearrangement links TRBV2 to TRBJ2-7; weak D call: TRBD2 (5 bases). This CDR3 has 14 amino acids. Germline V lookup: CDR1 SNHLY, CDR2 FYNNEI. V was cut by 6 bases and J by 1 base, with 13 bases left in between. CDR3 region: CASSRLKLSYEQYF. The CDR3 DNA follows: TGTGCCAGCAGCAGACTAAAACTATCCTACGAGCAGTACTTC.

The chain joins TRBV7-7 to TRBJ2-5, with D possibly TRBD1 on 5 matching bases. With 6 bases removed from V and 3 bases from J, the gap between germline ends came to 11 bases. Per the germline V gene, CDR1 is SSHAT and CDR2 is FNYEAQ (reference sequence). The CDR3 loop spans 13 amino acids. CDR3 in amino acids: CASSSDREETQYF. As DNA, the CDR3 is TGTGCCAGCAGTTCCGACAGAGAAGAGACCCAGTACTTC.

The chain is built from TRBV5-4 and TRBJ2-2; 13 nucleotides match TRBD2. Germline V gene sequence: CDR1 SGHNT, CDR2 YYREEE (reference sequence). This CDR3 comprises 19 residues. V shed 5 bases and J 1 base; nucleotides not matched to a gene: 11. CDR3 protein: CASRSRLAGGGWNTGELFF. CDR3 in DNA: TGTGCCAGCAGGTCCCGACTAGCGGGAGGTGGTTGGAACACCGGGGAGCTGTTTTTT.

This sequence joins TRBV27 and TRBJ2-7, with 7 bases identical to TRBD1. CDR3 length: 14 residues. Looked up from germline, CDR1 is MNHEY and CDR2 is SMNVEV (reference sequence). Trimming removed 5 bases from V and 4 bases from J; junction bases left unmatched: 8. The CDR3 reads CASSLQGERYEQYF. DNA of the CDR3: TGTGCCAGCAGTCTTCAGGGGGAGAGATACGAGCAGTACTTC.

The V and J genes are TRBV5-1 and TRBJ2-7; D might be TRBD1 (5 bases). Germline CDR1 and CDR2: SGHRS and YFSETQ. This CDR3 is 14 amino acids long. V was cut by 4 bases and J by 1 base, with 12 bases left in between. DNA of the CDR3: TGCGCCAGCAGCGAGCCAGGGTTGTCCTACGAGCAGTACTTC. Translation: CASSEPGLSYEQYF.